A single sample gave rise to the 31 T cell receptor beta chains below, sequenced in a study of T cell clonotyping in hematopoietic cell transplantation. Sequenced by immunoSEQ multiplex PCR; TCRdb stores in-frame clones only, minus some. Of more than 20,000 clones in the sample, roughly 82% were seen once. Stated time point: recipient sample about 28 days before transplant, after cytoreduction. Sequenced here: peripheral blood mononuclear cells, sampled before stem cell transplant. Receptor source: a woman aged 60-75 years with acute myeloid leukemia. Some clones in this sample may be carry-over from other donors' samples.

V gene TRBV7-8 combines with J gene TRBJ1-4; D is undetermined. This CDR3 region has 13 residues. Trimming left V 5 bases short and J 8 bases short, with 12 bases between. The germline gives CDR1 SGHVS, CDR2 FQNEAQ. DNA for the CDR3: TGTGCCAGCAGCCCCCCTCAAGGGGAAAAACTGTTTTTT. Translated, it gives CASSPPQGEKLFF.

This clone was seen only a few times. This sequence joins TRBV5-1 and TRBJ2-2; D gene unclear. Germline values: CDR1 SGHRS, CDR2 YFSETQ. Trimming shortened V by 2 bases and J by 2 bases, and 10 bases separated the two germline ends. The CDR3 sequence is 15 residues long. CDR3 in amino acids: CASSLLSENTGELFF. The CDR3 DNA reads TGCGCCAGCAGCTTACTCAGTGAAAACACCGGGGAGCTGTTTTTT.

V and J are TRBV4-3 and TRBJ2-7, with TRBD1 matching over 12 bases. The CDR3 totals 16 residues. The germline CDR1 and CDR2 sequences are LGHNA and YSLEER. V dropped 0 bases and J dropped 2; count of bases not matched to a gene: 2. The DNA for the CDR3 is TGCGCCAGCAGCCAAGACCGGGACAGGGGGCCCTACGAGCAGTACTTC. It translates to CASSQDRDRGPYEQYF.

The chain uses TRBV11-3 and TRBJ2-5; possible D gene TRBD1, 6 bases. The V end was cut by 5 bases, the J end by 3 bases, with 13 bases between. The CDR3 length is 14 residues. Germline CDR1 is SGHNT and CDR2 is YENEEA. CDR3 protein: CASSPRAGEETQYF. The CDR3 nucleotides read TGTGCCAGCAGCCCACGGGCAGGGGAAGAGACCCAGTACTTC.

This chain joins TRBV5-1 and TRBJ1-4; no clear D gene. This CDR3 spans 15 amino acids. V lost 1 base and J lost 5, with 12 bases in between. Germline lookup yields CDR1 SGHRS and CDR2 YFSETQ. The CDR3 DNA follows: TGCGCCAGCAGCTTGACCACGGTGGTAAATGAAAAACTGTTTTTT. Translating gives CASSLTTVVNEKLFF.

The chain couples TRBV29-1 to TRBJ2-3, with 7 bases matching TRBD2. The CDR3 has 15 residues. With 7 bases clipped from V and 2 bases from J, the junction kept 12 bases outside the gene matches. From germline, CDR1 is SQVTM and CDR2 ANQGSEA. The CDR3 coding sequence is TGCAGCGGGGGGGTGAGCGGGACGCTCACAGATACGCAGTATTTT. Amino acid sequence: CSGGVSGTLTDTQYF.

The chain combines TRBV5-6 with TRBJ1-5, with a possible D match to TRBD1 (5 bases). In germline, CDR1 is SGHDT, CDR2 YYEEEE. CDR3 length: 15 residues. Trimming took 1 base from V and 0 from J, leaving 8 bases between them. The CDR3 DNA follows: TGTGCCAGCAGCTTGTGGGGGTCTAGCAATCAGCCCCAGCATTTT. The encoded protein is CASSLWGSSNQPQHF. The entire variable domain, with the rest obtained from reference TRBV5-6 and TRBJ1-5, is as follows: DAGVTQSPTHLIKTRGQQVTLRCSPKSGHDTVSWYQQALGQGPQFIFQYYEEEERQRGNFPDRFSGHQFPNYSSELNVNALLLGDSALYLCASSLWGSSNQPQHFGDGTRLSIL.

This CDR3 reads CASSLRGGANTGELFF. The CDR3 coding sequence is TGTGCCAGCAGCTTACGCGGGGGGGCCAACACCGGGGAGCTGTTTTTT. The rearrangement links TRBV7-2 to TRBJ2-2, with 9 bases aligning to TRBD2. The CDR3 runs to 16 residues. The germline CDR1 and CDR2 sequences are SGHTA and FQGNSA. V lost 2 bases and J lost 2; bases outside the gene matches: 3.

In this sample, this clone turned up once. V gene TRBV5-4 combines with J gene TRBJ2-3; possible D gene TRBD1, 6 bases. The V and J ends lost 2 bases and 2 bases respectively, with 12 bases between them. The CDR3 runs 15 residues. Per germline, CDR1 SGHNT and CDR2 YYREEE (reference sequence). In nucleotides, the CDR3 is TGTGCCAGCAGCTTAGGGGGTATCGCCACAGATACGCAGTATTTT. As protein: CASSLGGIATDTQYF.

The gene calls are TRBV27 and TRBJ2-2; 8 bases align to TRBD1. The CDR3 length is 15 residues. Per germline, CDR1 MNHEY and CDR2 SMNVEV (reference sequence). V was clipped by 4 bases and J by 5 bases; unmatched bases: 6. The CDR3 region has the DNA TGTGCCAGCAGTTCTAGACAGGGGTGGACCGGGGAGCTGTTTTTT. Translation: CASSSRQGWTGELFF.

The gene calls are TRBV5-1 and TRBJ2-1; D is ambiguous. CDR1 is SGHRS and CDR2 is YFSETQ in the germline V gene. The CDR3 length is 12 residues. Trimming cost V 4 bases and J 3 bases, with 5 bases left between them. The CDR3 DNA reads TGCGCCAGCAGCCGAAGCTACAATGAGCAGTTCTTC. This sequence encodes CASSRSYNEQFF.

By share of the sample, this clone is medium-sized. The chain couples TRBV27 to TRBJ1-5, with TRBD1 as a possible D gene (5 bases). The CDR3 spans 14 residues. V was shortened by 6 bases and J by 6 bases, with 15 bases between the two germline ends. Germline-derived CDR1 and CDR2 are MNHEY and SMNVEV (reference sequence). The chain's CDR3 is CASRPFGGGQPQHF. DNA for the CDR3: TGTGCCAGCAGGCCCTTCGGGGGTGGTCAGCCCCAGCATTTT.

The CDR3 region has the DNA TGTGCCAGCAGTTTTCGGCTAGCGGGACCGTCAGGAAACATTCAGTACTTC. This translates into CASSFRLAGPSGNIQYF. The rearrangement joins TRBV27 to TRBJ2-4; TRBD2 matches 9 bases. The CDR3 has 17 residues. The ends lost 3 bases at V and 6 bases at J; junction bases unmatched: 12. CDR1 is MNHEY and CDR2 is SMNVEV in the germline V gene (reference sequence).

The CDR3 bases are TGTGCTAGTGGGACGAAACCCACTACGCAGTATTTT. Protein sequence: CASGTKPTTQYF. The chain couples TRBV12-5 to TRBJ2-3; D is unclear. Germline CDR1 is LGHNT and CDR2 is FRNRAP. This CDR3 is 12 amino acids long. Trimming removed 6 bases from V and 8 bases from J, with 12 bases in between.

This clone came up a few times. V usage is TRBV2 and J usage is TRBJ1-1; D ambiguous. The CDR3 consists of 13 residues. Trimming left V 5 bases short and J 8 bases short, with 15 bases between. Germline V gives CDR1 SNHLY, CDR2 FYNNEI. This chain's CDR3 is CASSPPRRLEAFF. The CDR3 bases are TGTGCCAGCAGTCCCCCAAGGAGGCTCGAAGCTTTCTTT. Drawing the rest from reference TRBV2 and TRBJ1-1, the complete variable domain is EPEVTQTPSHQVTQMGQEVILRCVPISNHLYFYWYRQILGQKVEFLVSFYNNEISEKSEIFDDQFSVERPDGSNFTLKIRSTKLEDSAMYFCASSPPRRLEAFFGQGTRLTVV.

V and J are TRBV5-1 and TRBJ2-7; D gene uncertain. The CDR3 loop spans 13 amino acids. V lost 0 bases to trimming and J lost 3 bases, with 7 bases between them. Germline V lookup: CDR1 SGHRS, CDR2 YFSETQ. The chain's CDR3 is CASSLEQIYEQYF. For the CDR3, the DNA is TGCGCCAGCAGCTTGGAGCAGATCTACGAGCAGTACTTC.

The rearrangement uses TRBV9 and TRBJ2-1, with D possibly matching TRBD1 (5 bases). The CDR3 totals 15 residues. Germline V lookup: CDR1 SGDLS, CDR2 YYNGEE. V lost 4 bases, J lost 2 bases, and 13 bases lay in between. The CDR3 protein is CASSPHSGPYNEQFF. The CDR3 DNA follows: TGTGCCAGCAGCCCACACTCAGGGCCCTACAATGAGCAGTTCTTC.

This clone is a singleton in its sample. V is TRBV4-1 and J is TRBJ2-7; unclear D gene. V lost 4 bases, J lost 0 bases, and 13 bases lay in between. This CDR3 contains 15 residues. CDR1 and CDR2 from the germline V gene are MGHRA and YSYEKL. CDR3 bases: TGCGCCAGCAGCCTTTTGGGCCAGAGCTCCTACGAGCAGTACTTC. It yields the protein CASSLLGQSSYEQYF.

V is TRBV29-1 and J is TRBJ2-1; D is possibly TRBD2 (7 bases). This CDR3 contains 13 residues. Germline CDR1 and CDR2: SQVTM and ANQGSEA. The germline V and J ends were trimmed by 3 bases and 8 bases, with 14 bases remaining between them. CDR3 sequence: CSVDGGLIDEQFF. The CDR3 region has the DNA TGCAGCGTTGACGGGGGGCTTATCGATGAGCAGTTCTTC.

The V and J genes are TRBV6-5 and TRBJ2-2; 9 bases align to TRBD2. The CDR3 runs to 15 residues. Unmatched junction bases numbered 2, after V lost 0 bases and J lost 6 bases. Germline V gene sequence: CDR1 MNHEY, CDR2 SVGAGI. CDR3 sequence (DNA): TGTGCCAGCAGTTACTCGCGGGGGGGCCCCGGGGAGCTGTTTTTT. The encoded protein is CASSYSRGGPGELFF.

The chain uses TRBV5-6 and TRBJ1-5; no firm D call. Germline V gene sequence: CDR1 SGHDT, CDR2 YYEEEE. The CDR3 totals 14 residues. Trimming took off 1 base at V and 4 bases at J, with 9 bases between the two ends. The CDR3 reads CASSLRPRNQPQHF. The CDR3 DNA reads TGTGCCAGCAGCTTGCGACCGAGGAATCAGCCCCAGCATTTT.

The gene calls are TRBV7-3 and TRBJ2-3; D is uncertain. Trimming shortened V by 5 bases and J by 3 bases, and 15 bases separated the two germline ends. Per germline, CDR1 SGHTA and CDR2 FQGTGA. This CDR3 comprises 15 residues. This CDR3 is CASSQSPQTTDTQYF. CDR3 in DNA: TGTGCCAGCAGCCAAAGTCCCCAAACAACAGATACGCAGTATTTT.

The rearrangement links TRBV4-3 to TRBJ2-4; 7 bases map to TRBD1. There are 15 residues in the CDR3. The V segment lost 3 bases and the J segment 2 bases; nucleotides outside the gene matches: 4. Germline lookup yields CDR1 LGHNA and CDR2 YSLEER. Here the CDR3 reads CASSQRQGPKNIQYF. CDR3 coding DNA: TGCGCCAGCAGCCAGCGACAGGGCCCCAAAAACATTCAGTACTTC.

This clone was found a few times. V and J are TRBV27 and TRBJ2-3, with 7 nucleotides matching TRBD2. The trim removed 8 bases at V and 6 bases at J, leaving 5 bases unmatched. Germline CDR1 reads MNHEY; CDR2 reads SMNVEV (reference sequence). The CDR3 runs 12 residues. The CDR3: CASGGGLDTQYF. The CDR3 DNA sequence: TGTGCCAGCGGCGGGGGACTCGATACGCAGTATTTT.

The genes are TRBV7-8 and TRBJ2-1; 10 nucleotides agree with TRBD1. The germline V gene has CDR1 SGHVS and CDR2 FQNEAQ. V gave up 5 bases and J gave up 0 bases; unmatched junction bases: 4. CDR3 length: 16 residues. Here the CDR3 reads CASSGGQGSSYNEQFF. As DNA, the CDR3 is TGTGCCAGCAGCGGGGGACAGGGGAGCTCCTACAATGAGCAGTTCTTC. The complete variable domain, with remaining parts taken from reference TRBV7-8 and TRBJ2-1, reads GAGVSQSPRYKVAKRGQDVALRCDPISGHVSLFWYQQALGQGPEFLTYFQNEAQLDKSGLPSDRFFAERPEGSVSTLKIQRTQQEDSAVYLCASSGGQGSSYNEQFFGPGTRLTVL.

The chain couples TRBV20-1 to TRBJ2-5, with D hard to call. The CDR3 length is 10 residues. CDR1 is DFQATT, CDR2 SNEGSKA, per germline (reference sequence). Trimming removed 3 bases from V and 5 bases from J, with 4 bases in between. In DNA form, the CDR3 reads TGCAGTGCTAGGAAGGAGACCCAGTACTTC. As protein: CSARKETQYF.

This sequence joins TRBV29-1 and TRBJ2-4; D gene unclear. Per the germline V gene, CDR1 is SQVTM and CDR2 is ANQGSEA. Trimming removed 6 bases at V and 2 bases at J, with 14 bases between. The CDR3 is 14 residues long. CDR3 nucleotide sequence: TGCAGCGTACCCCACCCCGAGTCCAAAAACATTCAGTACTTC. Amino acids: CSVPHPESKNIQYF. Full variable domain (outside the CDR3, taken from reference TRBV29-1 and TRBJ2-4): SAVISQKPSRDICQRGTSLTIQCQVDSQVTMMFWYRQQPGQSLTLIATANQGSEATYESGFVIDKFPISRPNLTFSTLTVSNMSPEDSSIYLCSVPHPESKNIQYFGAGTRLSVL.

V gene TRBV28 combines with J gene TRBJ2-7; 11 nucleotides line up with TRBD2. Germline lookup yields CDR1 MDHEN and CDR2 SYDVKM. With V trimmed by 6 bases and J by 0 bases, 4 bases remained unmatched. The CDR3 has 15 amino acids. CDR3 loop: CASSSLAGGSYEQYF. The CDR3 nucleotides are TGTGCCAGCAGCTCCCTAGCGGGAGGCTCCTACGAGCAGTACTTC.

The CDR3 protein is CASSEHRFSYEQYF. DNA of the CDR3: TGTGCCAGCAGTGAGCACAGGTTCTCCTACGAGCAGTACTTC. The V and J genes are TRBV2 and TRBJ2-7; TRBD1 is a possible D gene (5 bases). The V gene lost 3 bases and the J gene lost 0 bases, with 9 bases spanning the gap. Germline V gene lookup returns CDR1 SNHLY and CDR2 FYNNEI. The CDR3 is 14 amino acids.

The CDR3, as DNA: TGTGCCAGCACTCCTCTGGGCAGGGGGGGCGAACAGCCCCAGCATTTT. Residues: CASTPLGRGGEQPQHF. V usage is TRBV7-9 and J usage is TRBJ1-5; 7 bases line up with TRBD1. Germline CDR1 is SEHNR and CDR2 is FQNEAQ (reference sequence). V lost 7 bases and J lost 7; bases outside the gene matches: 16. The CDR3 loop spans 16 amino acids.

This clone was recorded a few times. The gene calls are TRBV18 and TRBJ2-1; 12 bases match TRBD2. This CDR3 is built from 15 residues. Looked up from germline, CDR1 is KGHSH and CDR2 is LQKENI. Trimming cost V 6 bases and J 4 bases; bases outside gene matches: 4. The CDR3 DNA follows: TGTGCCAGCTCCCGGGGACTAGCGGGTTACAATGAGCAGTTCTTC. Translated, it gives CASSRGLAGYNEQFF.